This T cell receptor beta chain was recovered during a study of T cell responses to AZD1222 COVID-19 vaccine. The assay was immunoSEQ multiplex PCR, and TCRdb's table has in-frame clones only and misses some. There are approximately 170,000 clones in the sample; around nine tenths occur only once, and roughly 0.98% lies in the top ten. This CDR3 contains 13 residues. Germline assignment: CDR1 SGHRS and CDR2 YFSETQ. V gave up 2 bases and J gave up 5 bases, with 10 bases separating them. With regard to this clone: The antigen remains unidentified.

Study conclusions and caveats: Among vaccine-associated CD4 TCRs, coverage spanned spike, with dominance at 160-218 and 743-854. After two AZD1222 doses, spike-specific TCR breadth and depth rose versus day 0. Epitopes outside B.1.351 and B.1.1.7 mutated regions reportedly drew nearly half of spike TCRs. After the peak T cell response, and only then, were repertoires sampled.

The sequence was collected from an adult who received the AZD1222 COVID-19 vaccine. The chain joins TRBV5-1 to TRBJ1-1; maybe TRBD1 (5 bases). The sequenced sample was peripheral blood, obtained 28 days after the second AZD1222 dose. CDR3 in amino acids: CASSFQGGTEAFF. The CDR3, as DNA: TGCGCCAGCAGCTTTCAGGGAGGAACTGAAGCTTTCTTT. The complete variable domain, with remaining parts taken from reference TRBV5-1 and TRBJ1-1, reads KAGVTQTPRYLIKTRGQQVTLSCSPISGHRSVSWYQQTPGQGLQFLFEYFSETQRNKGNFPGRFSGRQFSNSRSEMNVSTLELGDSALYLCASSFQGGTEAFFGQGTRLTVV.